Reported below is one TCR beta chain. Antigen: not known. This sample is part of a study of cytomegalovirus exposure and HLA in healthy donors. Whole-study results and caveats: Generally TCR sequences proved uncommon, though certain public TCRs appeared in numerous donors. Presence/absence analyses treated sequencing depth as roughly uniform across donors. Productive status was seen about 87% or about 30% of the time for most TCR beta V segments in an earlier analysis. Association of around 17,000 TCR beta sequences with HLA alleles was found at 0.05 false discovery rate in a later analysis.

The CDR3 is 15 amino acids. Germline assignment: CDR1 SGHDT and CDR2 YYEEEE. Both 60 Vbeta primers and 13 Jbeta primers went into the PCR. The table came from immunoSEQ multiplex PCR; TCRdb's copy has only in-frame clones and leaves some out. The data contain 150,000 to 200,000 clones, roughly 79% of them singletons. This TCR derives from a woman aged 30 to 39 in good health and CMV-seropositive. Material for sequencing was PBMCs. This rearrangement joins TRBV5-6 to TRBJ2-5; 15 bases fit TRBD2. The assigned J gene may be wrong: the sequence end matches TRBJ2-7 better. CDR3 residues: CASSSGLAGGYEQYF. The CDR3, as DNA: TGTGCCAGCAGCTCGGGACTAGCGGGAGGCTACGAGCAGTACTTC.